This T cell receptor (beta chain) comes out of a study of long-term antiretroviral therapy in people with HIV. Concerning this clone: Antigen: not known.

Germline loops: CDR1 SGHRS, CDR2 YFSETQ. The CDR3 is made up of 15 amino acids. Losses at the gene ends were 0 bases for V and 8 bases for J; bases not matched to a gene: 3. Regarding the study as a whole: Among HIV repertoires, CDR3 length ranges were narrower than those of controls. Clonal expansions arising prior to ART prevailed in the repertoire at every time point. Post-ART diversity increased but stayed below transplant donor controls.

immunoSEQ v3.0 was run at survey level. Sequencing of each sample targeted about 35,000-55,000 T-cell genomes. Sequenced by immunoSEQ multiplex PCR; TCRdb stores in-frame clones only, minus some. In the table there are about 39,000 clones, 75% to 90% of which are singletons. The specimen comprised unsorted PBMCs, sampled 3.1 years after starting antiretroviral therapy. V is TRBV5-1 and J is TRBJ2-1; TRBD2 matches 12 bases. The TCR originated in a woman in her forties or fifties with HIV. The CDR3 nucleotides read TGCGCCAGCAGCTTGGAACTAGCGGGGGGTGATGAGCAGTTCTTC. Residues: CASSLELAGGDEQFF.